The entry below describes one T cell receptor (beta chain). What it binds is unknown. This record comes from a study of lymphopenia after photon versus proton radiotherapy. Study-wide findings and caveats: Larger post-nadir TCR diversity loss correlated inversely with survival in deceased patients. After lymphocyte nadir, photon-treated repertoires showed oligoclonal expansion, especially CD8+ Temra. Under photons, naive T cells and diversity fell while effector/memory populations rose.

TCRdb's table, derived via immunoSEQ multiplex PCR, lists solely in-frame clones and lacks some. The profile covers approximately 150,000 clones, with about 88% appearing a single time and about 4.3% taken by the ten largest. Germline V gives CDR1 MDHEN, CDR2 SYDVKM. The CDR3 totals 13 residues. V was shortened by 5 bases and J by 0 bases, with 6 bases between the two germline ends. The TCR was taken from a man aged 50 to 60 with gastric cancer. The chain combines TRBV28 with TRBJ2-3; D is undetermined. Specimen: peripheral blood, collected from a patient treated with photon-based radiotherapy. The CDR3 protein is CASSHDSTDTQYF. The CDR3 region has the DNA TGTGCCAGCAGTCATGATAGCACAGATACGCAGTATTTT.